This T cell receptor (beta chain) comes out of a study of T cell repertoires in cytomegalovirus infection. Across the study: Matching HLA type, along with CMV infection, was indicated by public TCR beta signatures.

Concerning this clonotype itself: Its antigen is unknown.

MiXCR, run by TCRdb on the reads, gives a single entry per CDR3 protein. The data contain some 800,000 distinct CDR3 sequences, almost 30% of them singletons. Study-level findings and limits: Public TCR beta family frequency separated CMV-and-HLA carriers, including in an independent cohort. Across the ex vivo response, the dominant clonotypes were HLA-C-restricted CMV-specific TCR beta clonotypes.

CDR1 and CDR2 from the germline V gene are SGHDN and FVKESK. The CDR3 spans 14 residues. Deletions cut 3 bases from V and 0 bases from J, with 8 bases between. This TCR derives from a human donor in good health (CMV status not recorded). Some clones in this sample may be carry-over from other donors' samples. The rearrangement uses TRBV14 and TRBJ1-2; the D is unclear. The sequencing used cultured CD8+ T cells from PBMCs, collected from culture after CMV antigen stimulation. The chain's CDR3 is CASSHDSANYGYTF. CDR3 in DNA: TGTGCCAGCAGCCACGACTCAGCTAACTATGGCTACACCTTC.